This T cell receptor beta chain emerged from a study of blood T cell repertoires in COVID-19. Study-level background: There were acute and convalescent COVID-19 samples, and they came from the United States, Italy and Spain. PBMCs, B-cell-depleted T cells, or T cells provided the cDNA or gDNA that made up the material.

In the original analysis: Amplifying reference gene primers gave estimates of nucleated cell counts. Clones were read by immunoSEQ multiplex PCR, and TCRdb kept only the in-frame ones, dropping some. V and J calls and clone size are as listed in that table; D and trimming were resolved from the DNA. The sample yields some 140,000 clones, approximately 83% seen once. Germline V lookup: CDR1 SGHTA, CDR2 FQGNSA. This CDR3 comprises 16 residues. With 1 base removed from V and 0 bases from J, the gap between germline ends came to 10 bases. Clinical history as reported by participants underpinned cohort assignment.

The sample comprised PBMCs or T cells enriched from blood (not recorded which). This TCR came from a man aged 50-59 years who had recovered from COVID-19. The chain has TRBV7-2 and TRBJ1-3; D is unclear. CDR3 sequence: CASSLVSVYSGNTIYF. The DNA for the CDR3 is TGTGCCAGCAGCTTAGTCTCCGTTTACTCTGGAAACACCATATATTTT.